The 26 T cell receptor beta chains below were found in one sample sequenced in a study of T cell responses to AZD1222 COVID-19 vaccine. Method: immunoSEQ multiplex PCR; TCRdb's copy keeps in-frame clones and lacks some. This table holds 85,000 or so clones, around 90% found once. The sample here was peripheral blood, taken on day 0 of AZD1222 vaccination. The receptors here all came from an adult in good health.

This sequence joins TRBV7-2 and TRBJ2-2, with D hard to call. The germline V gene has CDR1 SGHTA and CDR2 FQGNSA. V lost 3 bases and J 5 bases, leaving 7 bases between the germline ends. This CDR3 has 13 amino acids. The CDR3 sequence: CASSLERTGELFF. CDR3 bases: TGTGCCAGCAGCTTGGAGCGTACCGGGGAGCTGTTTTTT.

This clone turned up a few times. The rearrangement uses TRBV19 and TRBJ1-2; D is undetermined. This CDR3 has 12 residues. CDR1 and CDR2 (germline): LNHDA, SQIVND (reference sequence). The V gene lost 3 bases and the J gene lost 8 bases, with 10 bases spanning the gap. CDR3 loop: CASSMVEWGYTF. For the CDR3, the DNA is TGTGCCAGTAGTATGGTAGAGTGGGGCTACACCTTC.

J is TRBJ1-2 and V is TRBV30; D unresolved. The CDR3 spans 13 residues. Germline loops: CDR1 GTSNPN, CDR2 SVGIG (reference sequence). Trimming took off 3 bases at V and 8 bases at J, with 16 bases between the two ends. The CDR3 is CAWRRTAVRGYTF. The CDR3 DNA follows: TGTGCCTGGAGGAGGACGGCGGTCAGGGGCTACACCTTC.

This clone showed up just once. The chain couples TRBV18 to TRBJ1-1, with TRBD1 matching over 10 bases. This CDR3 is built from 16 residues. From germline, CDR1 is KGHSH and CDR2 LQKENI. The trim removed 5 bases at V and 1 base at J, leaving 7 bases unmatched. The CDR3: CASSSNRQGANTEAFF. In nucleotides, the CDR3 is TGTGCCAGCTCATCTAACCGACAGGGGGCGAACACTGAAGCTTTCTTT. Using reference TRBV18 and TRBJ1-1 for the parts outside the CDR3, the full variable domain is NAGVMQNPRHLVRRRGQEARLRCSPMKGHSHVYWYRQLPEEGLKFMVYLQKENIIDESGMPKERFSAEFPKEGPSILRIQQVVRGDSAAYFCASSSNRQGANTEAFFGQGTRLTVV.

The CDR3 reads CASSLDGSYGYTF. CDR3 DNA: TGTGCCAGCAGCCTGGACGGATCCTATGGCTACACCTTC. The chain uses TRBV6-2 or TRBV6-3 and TRBJ1-2; D gene ambiguous. V lost 6 bases and J 4 bases, leaving 12 bases between the germline ends. This CDR3 region has 13 residues. Germline assignment: CDR1 MNHEY and CDR2 SVGEGT.

The chain carries TRBV2 and TRBJ1-4; possibly TRBD1 for D (5 bases). This CDR3 comprises 15 residues. The germline V and J ends were trimmed by 10 bases and 4 bases, with 19 bases remaining between them. CDR1 is SNHLY, CDR2 FYNNEI, per germline. The CDR3 region is CATKRGAALNEKLFF. As DNA, the CDR3 is TGTGCCACCAAGAGAGGGGCGGCCCTTAATGAAAAACTGTTTTTT.

Within the sample, this clone is medium-sized (0.01 to 0.1%). The chain employs TRBV19 and TRBJ1-2; possibly TRBD1 for D (5 bases). Germline V gives CDR1 LNHDA, CDR2 SQIVND (reference sequence). Trimming cost V 3 bases and J 3 bases, with 20 bases left between them. This CDR3 has 17 amino acids. The CDR3: CASSIMLQGARHYGYTF. The CDR3 region has the DNA TGTGCCAGTAGTATTATGTTGCAGGGAGCACGGCACTATGGCTACACCTTC.

The chain uses TRBV7-9 and TRBJ1-3; D gene ambiguous. Between the trimmed V and J ends, which lost 4 bases and 8 bases, there was a span of 12 bases. The CDR3 spans 13 residues. Germline-derived CDR1 and CDR2 are SEHNR and FQNEAQ (reference sequence). Written as DNA, the CDR3 is TGTGCCAGCAGCTGGTCTCCCGGGGACACCATATATTTT. It is translated as CASSWSPGDTIYF.

J is TRBJ1-2 and V is TRBV19; 7 bases align to TRBD1. With 3 bases clipped from V and 11 bases from J, the junction kept 6 bases outside the gene matches. Germline lookup yields CDR1 LNHDA and CDR2 SQIVND (reference sequence). This CDR3 is built from 12 residues. The DNA of the CDR3 is TGTGCCAGTAGTATCTCGGACAGGAGGTACACCTTC. This codes for CASSISDRRYTF.

The V and J genes are TRBV4-2 and TRBJ1-1, with D tentatively TRBD1 (5 bases). The germline V and J ends were trimmed by 0 bases and 9 bases, with 17 bases remaining between them. The germline V gene encodes CDR1 LGHNA and CDR2 YNFKEQ. This CDR3 region has 15 residues. CDR3 DNA: TGTGCCAGCAGCCAAGATGAGGGGCGCCGCGGGAAAGCTTTCTTT. It codes for CASSQDEGRRGKAFF.

This clone was recorded a few times. This chain joins TRBV19 and TRBJ1-1; D may be TRBD1 (5 bases). Germline V lookup: CDR1 LNHDA, CDR2 SQIVND (reference sequence). V was pared by 5 bases and J by 5 bases, with 15 bases between. The CDR3 is 14 amino acids. The CDR3 DNA reads TGTGCCAGTAGTGACGAAGGGGTTTCTACTGAAGCTTTCTTT. Translation: CASSDEGVSTEAFF.

The gene calls are TRBV19 and TRBJ1-1; D gene ambiguous. The germline V gene encodes CDR1 LNHDA and CDR2 SQIVND (reference sequence). V was shortened by 6 bases and J by 4 bases, with 15 bases between the two germline ends. The CDR3 runs to 14 residues. This CDR3 is CASSLTSSGTEAFF. The CDR3 nucleotides read TGTGCCAGTAGCCTTACTTCTTCGGGCACTGAAGCTTTCTTT. The whole variable domain, filled in from reference TRBV19 and TRBJ1-1, reads DGGITQSPKYLFRKEGQNVTLSCEQNLNHDAMYWYRQDPGQGLRLIYYSQIVNDFQKGDIAEGYSVSREKKESFPLTVTSAQKNPTAFYLCASSLTSSGTEAFFGQGTRLTVV.

V and J are TRBV5-6 and TRBJ2-3; 9 bases line up with TRBD1. V shed 2 bases and J 2 bases; nucleotides not matched to a gene: 12. Germline V lookup: CDR1 SGHDT, CDR2 YYEEEE. The CDR3 has 18 residues. CDR3 region: CASSFFLGGQGYTDTQYF. CDR3 DNA sequence: TGTGCCAGCAGCTTCTTTCTGGGGGGACAGGGATACACAGATACGCAGTATTTT.

V and J are TRBV27 and TRBJ2-5, with D perhaps being TRBD1 or TRBD2 (7 bases each). The V end lost 1 base, the J end lost 4 bases, and 19 bases lay between the germline ends. CDR3 length: 17 residues. In germline, CDR1 is MNHEY, CDR2 SMNVEV (reference sequence). CDR3 nucleotides: TGTGCCAGCAGTTTATATAGAGACAGGGAGGGGCGAGAGACCCAGTACTTC. Translation: CASSLYRDREGRETQYF.

The CDR3 here is CASSQGQVKYGYTF. CDR3 nucleotides: TGTGCCAGCTCACAGGGACAGGTTAAGTATGGCTACACCTTC. V is TRBV18 and J is TRBJ1-2; 8 bases are a match to TRBD1. CDR1 is KGHSH, CDR2 LQKENI, per germline. Trimming at V came to 4 bases and at J to 5 bases, leaving 6 bases not matched to a gene. This CDR3 is 14 amino acids long.

This rearrangement joins TRBV2 to TRBJ2-7; 8 bases align to TRBD1. Germline V gives CDR1 SNHLY, CDR2 FYNNEI. The CDR3 loop spans 14 amino acids. Germline trimming cut 2 bases from V and 4 bases from J; bases unmatched to any gene: 4. CDR3 DNA: TGTGCCAGCAGTGAACGACAGGGGCCGTACGAGCAGTACTTC. It specifies CASSERQGPYEQYF.

This clone came up once. The rearrangement joins TRBV18 to TRBJ1-3; 8 bases are shared with TRBD1. Germline CDR1 reads KGHSH; CDR2 reads LQKENI. The length of the CDR3 is 13 residues. The V and J ends lost 3 bases and 7 bases, in that order; junction bases with no gene match: 2. Here the CDR3 DNA reads TGTGCCAGCTCACCGGGACAGGCCAACACCATATATTTT. Its translation is CASSPGQANTIYF.

The chain carries TRBV10-3 and TRBJ1-1; no clear D gene. The CDR3 is made up of 13 amino acids. Trimming removed 9 bases at V and 5 bases at J, with 16 bases between. CDR1 is ENHRY, CDR2 SYGVKD, per germline. CDR3 nucleotides: TGTGCCATGGCTAGTCAGACGGGGACTGAAGCTTTCTTT. It yields the protein CAMASQTGTEAFF.

The genes are TRBV9 and TRBJ2-7, with 7 bases aligning to TRBD2. The CDR3 consists of 14 residues. Trimming cost V 2 bases and J 2 bases; bases outside gene matches: 4. The germline V gene encodes CDR1 SGDLS and CDR2 YYNGEE. CDR3 sequence (DNA): TGTGCCAGCAGCGTGTCTAGCGGAGCCTACGAGCAGTACTTC. It encodes CASSVSSGAYEQYF.

This clone was seen a single time. This sequence joins TRBV6-5 and TRBJ1-1; D is unclear. The germline V and J ends were trimmed by 2 bases and 4 bases, with 8 bases remaining between them. Per the germline V gene, CDR1 is MNHEY and CDR2 is SVGAGI. The CDR3 covers 13 residues. DNA of the CDR3: TGTGCCAGCAGTTACGGGGAGGGCACTGAAGCTTTCTTT. Residues: CASSYGEGTEAFF.

The chain has TRBV4-2 and TRBJ1-2; TRBD1 matches at 7 bases. The CDR3 covers 15 residues. Trimming cost V 0 bases and J 5 bases; bases outside gene matches: 6. Germline CDR1 and CDR2: LGHNA and YNFKEQ. CDR3: CASSQEQGTAYGYTF. The CDR3 DNA sequence: TGTGCCAGCAGCCAAGAACAGGGGACGGCGTATGGCTACACCTTC.

V and J are TRBV28 and TRBJ2-2; 8 positions agree with TRBD1. This CDR3 is 16 amino acids long. With V trimmed by 2 bases and J by 4 bases, 6 bases remained unmatched. Germline values: CDR1 MDHEN, CDR2 SYDVKM. The CDR3 nucleotides are TGTGCCAGCAGTTTACTGGACAGGGCGAGCACCGGGGAGCTGTTTTTT. Amino acid sequence: CASSLLDRASTGELFF. The variable domain in full, with the rest retrieved from reference TRBV28 and TRBJ2-2, is DVKVTQSSRYLVKRTGEKVFLECVQDMDHENMFWYRQDPGLGLRLIYFSYDVKMKEKGDIPEGYSVSREKKERFSLILESASTNQTSMYLCASSLLDRASTGELFFGEGSRLTVL.

The chain employs TRBV10-3 and TRBJ1-2; D not resolved. The CDR3 contains 14 residues. Germline V gene sequence: CDR1 ENHRY, CDR2 SYGVKD. Trimming pared 0 bases from V and 5 bases from J, leaving 10 bases between. CDR3 region: CAISESDGLYGYTF. The CDR3 DNA follows: TGTGCCATCAGTGAGTCGGACGGGTTATATGGCTACACCTTC.

The gene calls are TRBV3-1 (or the pseudogene TRBV3-2) and TRBJ1-6, with 7 bases lining up with TRBD1. V lost 3 bases, J lost 8 bases, and 1 base stayed unmatched. The CDR3 covers 13 residues. Per the germline V gene, CDR1 is LGHDT and CDR2 is YNNKEL (reference sequence). CDR3 sequence reads: CASSHGTDSPLHF. CDR3 nucleotide sequence: TGTGCCAGCAGCCACGGGACAGATTCACCCCTCCACTTT.

The chain couples TRBV7-9 to TRBJ2-1; a weak D match, TRBD2 (6 bases). The germline V gene has CDR1 SEHNR and CDR2 FQNEAQ (reference sequence). The germline V and J ends were trimmed by 5 bases and 5 bases, with 16 bases remaining between them. CDR3 length equals 15 residues. The CDR3 sequence is CASSLRLGLNNEQFF. The CDR3 DNA follows: TGTGCCAGCAGCCTCCGACTAGGGCTCAACAATGAGCAGTTCTTC.

The J gene is TRBJ2-3, the V gene TRBV5-6; D not resolved. With 0 bases removed from V and 2 bases from J, the gap between germline ends came to 7 bases. Germline CDR1 is SGHDT and CDR2 is YYEEEE. The CDR3 covers 14 residues. DNA for the CDR3: TGTGCCAGCAGCTTGGGTCTCCACACAGATACGCAGTATTTT. Translating gives CASSLGLHTDTQYF.